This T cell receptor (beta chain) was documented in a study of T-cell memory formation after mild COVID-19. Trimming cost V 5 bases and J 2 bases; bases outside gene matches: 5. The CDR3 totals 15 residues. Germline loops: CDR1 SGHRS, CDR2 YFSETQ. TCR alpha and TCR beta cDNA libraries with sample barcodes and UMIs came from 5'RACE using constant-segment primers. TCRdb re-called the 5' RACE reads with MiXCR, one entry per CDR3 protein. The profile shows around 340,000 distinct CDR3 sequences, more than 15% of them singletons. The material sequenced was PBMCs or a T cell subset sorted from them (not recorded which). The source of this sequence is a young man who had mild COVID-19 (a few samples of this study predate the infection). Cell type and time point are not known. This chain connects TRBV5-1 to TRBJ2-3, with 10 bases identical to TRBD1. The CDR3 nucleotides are TGCGCCAGCAGTAGACAGGGGGCAGACACAGATACGCAGTATTTT. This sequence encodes CASSRQGADTDTQYF. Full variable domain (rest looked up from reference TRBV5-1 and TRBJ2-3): KAGVTQTPRYLIKTRGQQVTLSCSPISGHRSVSWYQQTPGQGLQFLFEYFSETQRNKGNFPGRFSGRQFSNSRSEMNVSTLELGDSALYLCASSRQGADTDTQYFGPGTRLTVL.